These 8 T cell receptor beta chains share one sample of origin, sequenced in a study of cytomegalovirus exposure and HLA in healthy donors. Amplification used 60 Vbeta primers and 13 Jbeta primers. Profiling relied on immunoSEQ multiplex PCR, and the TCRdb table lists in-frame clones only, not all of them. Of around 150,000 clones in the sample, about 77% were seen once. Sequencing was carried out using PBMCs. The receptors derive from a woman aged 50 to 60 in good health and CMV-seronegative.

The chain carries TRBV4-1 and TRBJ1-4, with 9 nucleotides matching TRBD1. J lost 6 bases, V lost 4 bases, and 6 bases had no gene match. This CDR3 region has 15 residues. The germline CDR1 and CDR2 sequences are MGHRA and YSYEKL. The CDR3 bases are TGCGCCAGCAGCCCACAGAGGACAGGGGATGAAAAACTGTTTTTT. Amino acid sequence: CASSPQRTGDEKLFF.

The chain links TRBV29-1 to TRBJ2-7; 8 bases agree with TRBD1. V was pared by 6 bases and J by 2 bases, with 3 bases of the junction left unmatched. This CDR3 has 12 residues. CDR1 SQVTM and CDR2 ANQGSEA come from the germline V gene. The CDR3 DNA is TGCAGCGTAGGGACAGGAGCCTACGAGCAGTACTTC. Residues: CSVGTGAYEQYF.

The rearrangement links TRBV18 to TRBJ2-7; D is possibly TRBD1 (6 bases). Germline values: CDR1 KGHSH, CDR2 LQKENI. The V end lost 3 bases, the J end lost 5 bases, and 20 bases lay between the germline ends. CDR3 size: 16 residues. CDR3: CASSPTRQGIIDEQYF. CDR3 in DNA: TGTGCCAGCTCACCTACCAGGCAGGGGATTATCGACGAGCAGTACTTC. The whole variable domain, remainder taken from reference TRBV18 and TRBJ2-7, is NAGVMQNPRHLVRRRGQEARLRCSPMKGHSHVYWYRQLPEEGLKFMVYLQKENIIDESGMPKERFSAEFPKEGPSILRIQQVVRGDSAAYFCASSPTRQGIIDEQYFGPGTRLTVT.

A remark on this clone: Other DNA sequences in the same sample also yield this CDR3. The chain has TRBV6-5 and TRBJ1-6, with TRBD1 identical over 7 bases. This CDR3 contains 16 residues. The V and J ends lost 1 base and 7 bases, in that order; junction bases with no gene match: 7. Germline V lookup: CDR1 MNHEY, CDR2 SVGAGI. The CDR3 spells CASSYLPGGRNSPLHF. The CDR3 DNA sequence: TGTGCCAGCAGTTACTTGCCAGGGGGACGGAATTCACCCCTCCACTTT.

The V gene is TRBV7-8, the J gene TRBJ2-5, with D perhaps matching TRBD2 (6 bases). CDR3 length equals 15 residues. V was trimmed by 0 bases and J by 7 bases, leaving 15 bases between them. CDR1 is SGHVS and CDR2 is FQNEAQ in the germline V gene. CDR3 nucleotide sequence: TGTGCCAGCAGCTTAGCAAATGGAGGGTGGGGGACCCAGTACTTC. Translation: CASSLANGGWGTQYF.

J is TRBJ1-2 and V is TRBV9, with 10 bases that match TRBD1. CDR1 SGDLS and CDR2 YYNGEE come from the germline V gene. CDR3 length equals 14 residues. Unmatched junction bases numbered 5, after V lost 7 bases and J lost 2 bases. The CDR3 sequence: CASVRGQGNYGYTF. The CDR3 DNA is TGTGCCAGCGTGCGGGGACAGGGGAACTATGGCTACACCTTC.

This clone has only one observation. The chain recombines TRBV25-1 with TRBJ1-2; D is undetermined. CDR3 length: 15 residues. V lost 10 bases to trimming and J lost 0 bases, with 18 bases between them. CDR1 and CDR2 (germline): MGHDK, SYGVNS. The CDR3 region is CATSGAATSNYGYTF. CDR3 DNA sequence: TGTGCCACCTCCGGAGCGGCTACATCTAACTATGGCTACACCTTC.

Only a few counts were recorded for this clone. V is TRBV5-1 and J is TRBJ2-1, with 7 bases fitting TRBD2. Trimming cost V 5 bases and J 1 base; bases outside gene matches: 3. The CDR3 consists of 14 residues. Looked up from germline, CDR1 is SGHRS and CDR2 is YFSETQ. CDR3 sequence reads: CASSGGGSYNEQFF. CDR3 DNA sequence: TGCGCCAGCAGTGGGGGGGGGTCCTACAATGAGCAGTTCTTC.